The present T cell receptor (beta chain) was sequenced within a study of T cells in Graves' hyperthyroidism and ophthalmopathy. CDR3 length equals 16 residues. CDR1 and CDR2 (germline): SGHTS, YDEGEE. J lost 0 bases, V lost 3 bases, and 5 bases had no gene match. Researchers amplified the TCR beta CDR3 regions from RNA transcripts. The TCR CDR3 first-round RT-PCR relied on the HTBI primer set. TCRdb re-derived calls from the multiplex PCR reads in MiXCR, one entry per CDR3 protein. This sample has around 600,000 distinct CDR3 sequences, with 14% found just once. This clonotype occurred many times. The antigen remains undetermined. Study-wide results and caveats: In blood, most of the thyroid clonotypes expanded above 0.001 were also present. A median about 6 months before onset, the model predicted ophthalmopathy. The authors' 13 V-J model separated ophthalmopathy from stable hyperthyroidism.

The sample taken for sequencing was blood. This sequence joins TRBV5-8 and TRBJ2-3; the match to TRBD2 covers 9 bases. This clonotype was sampled from a woman in her forties or fifties with Graves' ophthalmopathy. The CDR3 loop is CASSWGTSPSTDTQYF. DNA for the CDR3: TGTGCCAGCAGCTGGGGGACTAGCCCTAGCACAGATACGCAGTATTTT.